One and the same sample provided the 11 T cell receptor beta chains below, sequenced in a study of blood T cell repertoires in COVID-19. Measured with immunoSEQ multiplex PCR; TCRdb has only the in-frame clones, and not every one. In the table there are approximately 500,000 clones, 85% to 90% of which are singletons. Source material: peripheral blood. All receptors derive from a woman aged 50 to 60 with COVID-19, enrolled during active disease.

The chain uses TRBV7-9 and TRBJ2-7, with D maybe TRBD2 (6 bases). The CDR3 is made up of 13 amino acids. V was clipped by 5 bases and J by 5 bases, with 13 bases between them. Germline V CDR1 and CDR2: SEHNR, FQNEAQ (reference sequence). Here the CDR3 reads CASSPGLGDEQYF. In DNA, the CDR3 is TGTGCCAGCAGCCCGGGACTCGGCGACGAGCAGTACTTC.

CDR3 DNA sequence: TGTGCCAGTCGGGGAGGTGGAGGTGGAAACACCATATATTTT. It yields the protein CASRGGGGGNTIYF. The chain combines TRBV9 with TRBJ1-3; no clear D. With 8 bases removed from V and 3 bases from J, the gap between germline ends came to 15 bases. From germline, CDR1 is SGDLS and CDR2 YYNGEE. The CDR3 runs 14 residues.

The CDR3 protein is CAWTSGGHEQYF. The DNA for the CDR3 is TGTGCCTGGACTAGCGGGGGCCACGAGCAGTACTTC. The rearrangement joins TRBV30 to TRBJ2-7; 10 bases fit TRBD2. Trimming took 4 bases from V and 5 from J; bases not matched to a gene: 2. The CDR3 extends over 12 amino acids. Germline V gives CDR1 GTSNPN, CDR2 SVGIG (reference sequence).

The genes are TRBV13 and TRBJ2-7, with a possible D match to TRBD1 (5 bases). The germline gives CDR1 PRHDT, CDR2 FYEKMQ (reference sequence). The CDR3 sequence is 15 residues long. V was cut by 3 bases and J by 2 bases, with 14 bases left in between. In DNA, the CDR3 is TGTGCCAGCAGCTTGAAAGGGGCCCGCCCCTACGAGCAGTACTTC. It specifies CASSLKGARPYEQYF. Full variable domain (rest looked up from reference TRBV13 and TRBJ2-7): AAGVIQSPRHLIKEKRETATLKCYPIPRHDTVYWYQQGPGQDPQFLISFYEKMQSDKGSIPDRFSAQQFSDYHSELNMSSLELGDSALYFCASSLKGARPYEQYFGPGTRLTVT.

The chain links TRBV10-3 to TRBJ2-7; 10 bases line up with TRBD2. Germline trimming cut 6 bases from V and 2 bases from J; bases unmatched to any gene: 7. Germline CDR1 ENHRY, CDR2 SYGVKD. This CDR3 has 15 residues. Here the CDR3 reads CAIRHEAGGTYEQYF. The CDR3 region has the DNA TGTGCCATCAGGCACGAAGCGGGGGGGACCTACGAGCAGTACTTC.

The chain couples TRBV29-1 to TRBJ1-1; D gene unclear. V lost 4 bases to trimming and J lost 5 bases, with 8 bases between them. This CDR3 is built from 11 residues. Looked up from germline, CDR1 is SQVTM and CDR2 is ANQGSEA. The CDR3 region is CSVGSGTEAFF. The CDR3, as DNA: TGCAGCGTTGGGTCGGGAACTGAAGCTTTCTTT.

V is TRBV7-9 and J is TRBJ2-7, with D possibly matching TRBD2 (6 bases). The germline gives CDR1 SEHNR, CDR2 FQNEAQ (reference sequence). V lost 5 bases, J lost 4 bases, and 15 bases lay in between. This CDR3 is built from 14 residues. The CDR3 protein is CASSPGGSRYEQYF. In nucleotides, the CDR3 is TGTGCCAGCAGCCCCGGGGGTTCAAGATACGAGCAGTACTTC.

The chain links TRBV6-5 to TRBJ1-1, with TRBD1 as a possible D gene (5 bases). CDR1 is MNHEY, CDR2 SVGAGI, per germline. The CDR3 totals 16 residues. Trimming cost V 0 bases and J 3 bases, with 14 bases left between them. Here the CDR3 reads CASSYSVRAGDTEAFF. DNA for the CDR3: TGTGCCAGCAGTTACTCGGTCCGGGCGGGGGACACTGAAGCTTTCTTT.

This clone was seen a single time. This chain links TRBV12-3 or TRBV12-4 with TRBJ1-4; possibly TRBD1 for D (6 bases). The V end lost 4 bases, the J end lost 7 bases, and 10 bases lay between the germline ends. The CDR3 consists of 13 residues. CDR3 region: CASSWGGPEKLFF. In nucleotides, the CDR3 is TGTGCCAGCAGTTGGGGGGGGCCTGAAAAACTGTTTTTT.

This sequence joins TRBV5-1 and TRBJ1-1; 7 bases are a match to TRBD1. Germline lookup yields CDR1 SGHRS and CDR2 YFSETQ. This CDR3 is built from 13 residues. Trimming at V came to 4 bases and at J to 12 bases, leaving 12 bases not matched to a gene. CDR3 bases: TGCGCCAGCAGCCCACGGGACAGCCCCTATACTTTCTTT. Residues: CASSPRDSPYTFF.

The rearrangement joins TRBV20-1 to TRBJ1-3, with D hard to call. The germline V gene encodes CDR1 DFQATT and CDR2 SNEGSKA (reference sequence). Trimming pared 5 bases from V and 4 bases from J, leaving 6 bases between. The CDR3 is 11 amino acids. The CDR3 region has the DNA TGCAGTGCTTTGACAGGAAACACCATATATTTT. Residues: CSALTGNTIYF.